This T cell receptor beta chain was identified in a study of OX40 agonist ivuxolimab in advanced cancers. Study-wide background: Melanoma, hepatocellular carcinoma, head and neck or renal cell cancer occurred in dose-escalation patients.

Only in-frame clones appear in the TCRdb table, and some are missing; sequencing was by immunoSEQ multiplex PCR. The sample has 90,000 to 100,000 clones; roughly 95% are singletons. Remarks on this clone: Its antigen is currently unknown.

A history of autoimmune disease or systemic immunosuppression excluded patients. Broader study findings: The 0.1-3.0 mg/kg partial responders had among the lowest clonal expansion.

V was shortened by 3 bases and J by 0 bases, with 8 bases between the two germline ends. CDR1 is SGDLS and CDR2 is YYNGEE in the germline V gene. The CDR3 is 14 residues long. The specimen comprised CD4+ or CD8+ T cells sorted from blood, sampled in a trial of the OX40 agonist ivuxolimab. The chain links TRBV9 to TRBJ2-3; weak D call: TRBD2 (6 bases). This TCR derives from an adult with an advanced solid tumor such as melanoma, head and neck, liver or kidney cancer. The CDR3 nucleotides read TGTGCCAGCAGCGCAGGGACTAGCACAGATACGCAGTATTTT. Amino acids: CASSAGTSTDTQYF.